The next 21 T cell receptor beta chains were all read from a single sample in a study of molecular identifiers for immune sequencing clone quantification. One entry per CDR3 protein, called by TCRdb with MiXCR from the PCR reads. The sample consists of about half a million distinct CDR3 sequences, under 30% of them appearing once. The sequencing input was naive CD8+ T cells from blood, with Jurkat cell RNA spiked in. Subset denoted: FACS-sorted CD8+CD4-CCR7+CD45RA+ naive T cells. These receptors originate from a human donor in good health. Some libraries in this study had Jurkat cell RNA spiked in.

On this clonotype: A read error may be the cause here, since a much bigger clone is one base away. This chain links TRBV4-3 with TRBJ2-5; possible D gene TRBD1, 6 bases. The germline V gene has CDR1 LGHNA and CDR2 YSLEER. CDR3 length: 13 residues. The CDR3 protein is CDSSQQQGATQYF. CDR3 sequence (DNA): TGCGACAGCAGCCAACAACAGGGAGCGACCCAGTACTTC.

This chain joins TRBV5-4 and TRBJ2-7, with 9 positions matching TRBD2. This CDR3 comprises 15 residues. The junction had 11 bases not matched to a gene; V was cut back by 5 bases and J by 5 bases. CDR1 and CDR2 from the germline V gene are SGHNT and YYREEE (reference sequence). The CDR3 reads CASRRQVAGDNEQYF. Written as DNA, the CDR3 is TGTGCCAGCAGACGCCAGGTAGCGGGAGATAACGAGCAGTACTTC.

Note on this clonotype: A read error may explain this, as a much larger clone is one base away. The chain employs TRBV4-2 and TRBJ2-6; D possibly corresponds to TRBD2 (6 bases). The CDR3 covers 16 residues. In germline, CDR1 is LGHNA, CDR2 YNFKEQ. The CDR3 DNA reads as TGTGCCAGCATCTCCGGAGGGGATTCTGGGGCCAACGTCCTGATTTTC. It specifies CASISGGDSGANVLIF.

This clonotype showed up many times. The chain combines TRBV29-1 with TRBJ2-3; D remains ambiguous. Trimming removed 0 bases from V and 2 bases from J, with 3 bases in between. From germline, CDR1 is SQVTM and CDR2 ANQGSEA. The CDR3 consists of 12 residues. CDR3 in amino acids: CSVEDFTDTQYF. CDR3 sequence (DNA): TGCAGCGTTGAAGACTTCACAGATACGCAGTATTTT.

There are many counts of this clonotype. The chain carries TRBV7-8 and TRBJ1-3; no reliable D call. Germline V gene lookup returns CDR1 SGHVS and CDR2 FQNEAQ. This CDR3 is 12 amino acids long. V was shortened by 1 base and J by 3 bases, with 1 base between the two germline ends. The CDR3 region has the DNA TGTGCCAGCAGCTTAGGTGGAAACACCATATATTTT. It encodes CASSLGGNTIYF.

This clonotype has just one count. This sequence joins TRBV19 and TRBJ1-5, with TRBD1 matching 10 bases. The CDR3 covers 14 residues. After removal of 9 bases from V and 3 bases from J, the junction contained 5 bases not matched to a gene. Looked up from germline, CDR1 is LNHDA and CDR2 is SQIVND (reference sequence). This CDR3 reads CASSGQGNNQPQHF. The CDR3 DNA reads as TGTGCCAGCTCGGGACAGGGGAACAATCAGCCCCAGCATTTT.

The table lists this clonotype with a few counts. The rearrangement uses TRBV13 and TRBJ1-1, with a tentative D call TRBD1 (5 bases). The CDR3 runs to 13 residues. Germline CDR1 is PRHDT and CDR2 is FYEKMQ (reference sequence). V lost 4 bases and J 11 bases, leaving 17 bases between the germline ends. The CDR3 bases are TGTGCCAGCAGCTCGGGACTGACCCATCGGGCTTTCTTT. Its protein product is CASSSGLTHRAFF.

Regarding this clonotype: An end of the junction does not agree with germline; a read error may underlie this. The chain combines TRBV4-1 with TRBJ1-1; no reliable D call. Germline CDR1 reads MGHRA; CDR2 reads YSYEKL. This CDR3 is 12 amino acids long. The CDR3 coding sequence is TGCGTCAGCAGCCAAGGCCTGGGGGAAGCTTTCTTT. Its protein is CVSSQGLGEAFF.

With respect to this clonotype: The conserved closing phenylalanine or tryptophan is absent in this CDR3, likely reflecting a read error. This chain connects TRBV6-2 or TRBV6-3 to TRBJ2-7; D unclear. V lost 4 bases and J lost 3, with 7 bases in between. CDR3 length equals 12 residues. Germline-derived CDR1 and CDR2 are MNHEY and SVGEGT. CDR3 coding DNA: TGTGCCAGCAGTTTGGCAGTCTACGAGCAGTACTAC. Its protein is CASSLAVYEQYY.

This clonotype has ten or more counts. The chain recombines TRBV20-1 with TRBJ2-3, with 9 nucleotides matching TRBD2. Germline CDR1 and CDR2: DFQATT and SNEGSKA (reference sequence). The CDR3 spans 17 residues. V trimming: 1 base; J trimming: 4 bases; junction bases outside the gene matches: 12. The chain's CDR3 is CSARGFFSGSLADTQYF. The CDR3 region has the DNA TGCAGTGCTAGAGGATTTTTTAGCGGGAGCTTGGCAGATACGCAGTATTTT.

This clonotype has a handful of counts. The CDR3 DNA is TGTGCCAGCTCAGTTCTTACCGGGGAGCTGTTTTTT. It yields the protein CASSVLTGELFF. J is TRBJ2-2 and V is TRBV6-5, with no clear D. CDR1 and CDR2 (germline): MNHEY, SVGAGI. The germline V and J ends were trimmed by 8 bases and 5 bases, with 9 bases remaining between them. This CDR3 is 12 amino acids long.

This chain joins TRBV18 and TRBJ2-7; D possibly corresponds to TRBD1 (6 bases). CDR3 size: 15 residues. In germline, CDR1 is KGHSH, CDR2 LQKENI. V dropped 1 base and J dropped 0 bases, with 10 bases sitting between them. The CDR3 here is CASSPRGQSSYEQYF. As DNA, the CDR3 is TGTGCCAGCTCACCACGGGGGCAGAGCTCCTACGAGCAGTACTTC.

The sample holds many counts of this clonotype. V is TRBV14 and J is TRBJ1-1; D possibly corresponds to TRBD1 (6 bases). The germline gives CDR1 SGHDN, CDR2 FVKESK. V dropped 5 bases and J dropped 6 bases, with 16 bases sitting between them. CDR3 length equals 14 residues. The CDR3 sequence: CASSVRQVMAEAFF. The DNA for the CDR3 is TGTGCCAGCAGCGTTAGACAGGTAATGGCTGAAGCTTTCTTT.

The chain couples TRBV9 to TRBJ2-7, with D uncertain. Germline V CDR1 and CDR2: SGDLS, YYNGEE. The CDR3 extends over 13 amino acids. V lost 7 bases to trimming and J lost 0 bases, with 11 bases between them. CDR3 DNA sequence: TGTGCCAGCGGCCCCCAGTTCTCCTACGAGCAGTACTTC. This sequence encodes CASGPQFSYEQYF.

The chain uses TRBV23-1 and TRBJ2-7; 9 nucleotides align to TRBD1. TRBV23-1 is filed as an ORF, its function uncertain. The CDR3 spans 15 residues. J lost 3 bases, V lost 5 bases, and 8 bases had no gene match. As DNA, the CDR3 is TGCGCCAGCAGTGGGACCGGGACAGGGATCTACGAGCAGTACTTC. This gives the protein CASSGTGTGIYEQYF.

This clonotype turned up a few times. This sequence joins TRBV18 and TRBJ2-3; D unclear. The germline V and J ends were trimmed by 2 bases and 2 bases, with 5 bases remaining between them. CDR3 length: 13 amino acids. Germline V gene sequence: CDR1 KGHSH, CDR2 LQKENI. The CDR3 DNA reads TGTGCCAGCTCACCATCCTTCACAGATACGCAGTATTTT. It yields the protein CASSPSFTDTQYF.

As concerns this clonotype: Mismatch with germline at one junction end may stem from a read error. The genes are TRBV4-3 and TRBJ1-5, with D hard to call. Germline V gives CDR1 LGHNA, CDR2 YSLEER. The CDR3 sequence is 15 residues long. As DNA, the CDR3 is TGCGCCAGCAGCCCTCGGATTTATAGCAATCAGCACCAGCATTTT. Protein product: CASSPRIYSNQHQHF.

Ten or more counts support this clonotype. This chain links TRBV2 with TRBJ2-7; D is possibly TRBD2 (7 bases). Germline V gives CDR1 SNHLY, CDR2 FYNNEI. Trimming cost V 6 bases and J 4 bases, with 13 bases left between them. The CDR3 runs 13 residues. The CDR3 DNA follows: TGTGCCAGCAGAGGGGGGGCGCAGTACGAGCAGTACTTC. The encoded protein is CASRGGAQYEQYF.

The chain is built from TRBV2 and TRBJ2-3, with D possibly matching TRBD2 (6 bases). Trimming took 7 bases from V and 1 from J, leaving 15 bases between them. CDR1 SNHLY and CDR2 FYNNEI come from the germline V gene. The CDR3 is 15 residues long. As DNA, the CDR3 is TGTGCCAGCATGCCCCGGCGGGACGGCACAGATACGCAGTATTTT. Protein product: CASMPRRDGTDTQYF.

This chain uses TRBV2 with TRBJ2-5, with a tentative D call TRBD2 (6 bases). Germline CDR1 and CDR2: SNHLY and FYNNEI. There are 15 residues in the CDR3. V was cut by 6 bases and J by 0 bases, with 14 bases left in between. The CDR3 loop is CASSAGTGYQETQYF. CDR3 nucleotide sequence: TGTGCCAGCAGCGCGGGGACTGGGTACCAAGAGACCCAGTACTTC.

This clonotype is a singleton in its sample. A read error may account for a junction end that differs from germline. In nucleotides, the CDR3 is TGTGCCGGCAGCCAGCTGGCGGGAGGGATCACAGATACGCAGTATTTT. The encoded protein is CAGSQLAGGITDTQYF. The rearrangement uses TRBV7-3 and TRBJ2-3, with 9 nucleotides matching TRBD2. This CDR3 comprises 16 residues. Germline assignment: CDR1 SGHTA and CDR2 FQGTGA.